The rows below give T cell receptor beta chains drawn from one sample of a study of cytomegalovirus exposure and HLA in healthy donors. Generated by immunoSEQ multiplex PCR, the TCRdb table keeps only in-frame clones and is missing some. Of 100,000 to 150,000 clones in the sample, 80% to 90% were seen once. Sequenced material: PBMCs. The origin of the receptors is a woman aged 40-49 years in good health and CMV-seropositive. The conserved cysteine and the conserved F or W are not part of the CDR3 here. Fields, in order: V gene, J gene, CDR3 protein.

v_call: TRBV29-1; j_call: TRBJ2-3; cdr3_aa: SVEGPMADTQY
v_call: TRBV7-9; j_call: TRBJ2-2; cdr3_aa: ASSRGQGPTGELF
v_call: TRBV5-1; j_call: TRBJ2-7; cdr3_aa: ASRGLVPYEQY
v_call: TRBV5-6; j_call: TRBJ1-4; cdr3_aa: ASSWGLPMTTNEKLF
v_call: TRBV7-2; j_call: TRBJ2-3; cdr3_aa: ASSPRFWSTDTQY
v_call: TRBV18; j_call: TRBJ1-2; cdr3_aa: ASSPDRAGYT
v_call: TRBV19; j_call: TRBJ2-1; cdr3_aa: ASSIVGLAGTNEQF
v_call: TRBV7-6; j_call: TRBJ2-3; cdr3_aa: AVGKGAMTDTQY
v_call: TRBV30; j_call: TRBJ2-1; cdr3_aa: AWSESFEQF
v_call: TRBV11-3; j_call: TRBJ2-3; cdr3_aa: ASRRTSGSVTDTQY
v_call: TRBV2; j_call: TRBJ1-2; cdr3_aa: ASSEDFIRGKKDGYT
v_call: TRBV4-2; j_call: TRBJ1-1; cdr3_aa: ASSERTGGTEAF
v_call: TRBV18; j_call: TRBJ1-3; cdr3_aa: ASSPTGTGSGSGNTIY
v_call: TRBV28; j_call: TRBJ2-1; cdr3_aa: ASSFVATSLAYNEQF
v_call: TRBV5-6; j_call: TRBJ1-2; cdr3_aa: ASSPTPGQRGGYT
v_call: TRBV4-3; j_call: TRBJ2-3; cdr3_aa: ASSQDSGLAGYTDTQY
v_call: TRBV9; j_call: TRBJ2-1; cdr3_aa: ASSQLLAGLDNEQF
v_call: TRBV30; j_call: TRBJ1-1; cdr3_aa: AWNRGQNTEAF
v_call: TRBV4-3; j_call: TRBJ1-6; cdr3_aa: ASSQDVQSSYNSPLH
v_call: TRBV27; j_call: TRBJ2-7; cdr3_aa: ASRSTRYSYEQY
v_call: TRBV4-3; j_call: TRBJ1-1; cdr3_aa: ASSPSLRSAGTEAF
v_call: TRBV7-2; j_call: TRBJ2-5; cdr3_aa: ASSFRGGETQY